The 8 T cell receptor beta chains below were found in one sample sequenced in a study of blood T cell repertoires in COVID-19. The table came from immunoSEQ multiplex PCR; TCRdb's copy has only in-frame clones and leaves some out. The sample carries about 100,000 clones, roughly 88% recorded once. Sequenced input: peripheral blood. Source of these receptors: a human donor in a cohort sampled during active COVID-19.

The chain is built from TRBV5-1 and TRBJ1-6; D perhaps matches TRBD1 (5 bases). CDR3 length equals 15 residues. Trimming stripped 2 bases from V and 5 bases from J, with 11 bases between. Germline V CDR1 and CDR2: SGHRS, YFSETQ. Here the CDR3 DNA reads TGCGCCAGCAGCTTCTTCGACAGTGATAATTCACCCCTCCACTTT. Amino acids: CASSFFDSDNSPLHF.

CDR3 DNA sequence: TGCGCCAGCAGCCAAGATGGACAGGTTTTATTTGGAACCTATGGCTACACCTTC. The encoded protein is CASSQDGQVLFGTYGYTF. The chain uses TRBV4-1 and TRBJ1-2; the match to TRBD1 covers 7 bases. Germline V gives CDR1 MGHRA, CDR2 YSYEKL. V lost 0 bases, J lost 4 bases, and 14 bases stayed unmatched. CDR3 length equals 18 residues.

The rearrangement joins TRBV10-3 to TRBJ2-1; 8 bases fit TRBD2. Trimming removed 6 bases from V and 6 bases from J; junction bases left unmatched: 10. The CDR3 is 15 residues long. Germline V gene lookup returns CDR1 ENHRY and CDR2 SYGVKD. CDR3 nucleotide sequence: TGTGCCATCAGACCAACCGGGACTAGTAGCAATGAGCAGTTCTTC. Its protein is CAIRPTGTSSNEQFF.

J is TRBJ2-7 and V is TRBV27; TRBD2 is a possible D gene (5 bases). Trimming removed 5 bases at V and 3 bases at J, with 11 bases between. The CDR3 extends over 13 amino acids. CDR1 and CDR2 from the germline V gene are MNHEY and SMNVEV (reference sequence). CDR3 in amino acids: CASSRIGDYEQYF. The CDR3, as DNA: TGTGCCAGCAGTAGGATCGGGGACTACGAGCAGTACTTC.

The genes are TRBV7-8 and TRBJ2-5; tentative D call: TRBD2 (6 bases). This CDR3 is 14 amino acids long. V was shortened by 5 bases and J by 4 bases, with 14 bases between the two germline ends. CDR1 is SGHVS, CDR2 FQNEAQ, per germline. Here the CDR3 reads CASSPSGTGETQYF. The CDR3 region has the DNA TGTGCCAGCAGCCCCTCCGGGACTGGAGAGACCCAGTACTTC.

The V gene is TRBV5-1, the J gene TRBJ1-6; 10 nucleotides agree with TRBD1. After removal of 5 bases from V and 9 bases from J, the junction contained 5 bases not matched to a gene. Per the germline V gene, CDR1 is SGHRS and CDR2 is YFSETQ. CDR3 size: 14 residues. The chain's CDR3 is CASRPGQGISPLHF. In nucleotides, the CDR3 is TGCGCCAGCAGACCGGGACAGGGGATTTCACCCCTCCACTTT.

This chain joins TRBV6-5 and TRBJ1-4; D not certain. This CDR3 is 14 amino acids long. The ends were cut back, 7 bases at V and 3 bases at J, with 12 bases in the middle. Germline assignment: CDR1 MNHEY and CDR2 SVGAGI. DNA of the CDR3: TGTGCCAGCATAGGAGGAGCGGCTAATGAAAAACTGTTTTTT. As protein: CASIGGAANEKLFF.

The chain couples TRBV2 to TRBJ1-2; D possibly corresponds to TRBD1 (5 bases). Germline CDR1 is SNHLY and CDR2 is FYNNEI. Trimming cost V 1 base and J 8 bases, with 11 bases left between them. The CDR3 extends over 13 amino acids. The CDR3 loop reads CASSEGAGRGYTF. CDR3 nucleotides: TGTGCCAGCAGTGAAGGTGCAGGGAGGGGCTACACCTTC.